The 17 T cell receptor beta chains listed next were all sequenced from one sample in a study of blood T cells in healthy people across ages. Next came a second PCR, run for about 6 to 11 cycles, which used a sample-barcoded 5' primer along with a J-beta primer mix. TCRdb called the 5' RACE reads again in MiXCR, with one record for every CDR3 protein. The sample consists of 1.4 million to 1.5 million distinct CDR3 sequences, 35% to 45% of them appearing once. The sample consisted of blood. The receptors were gathered from a woman under 30 in good health.

The V call is TRBV6-2 or TRBV6-3, the J call TRBJ1-1, with no clear D. The V end was cut by 6 bases, the J end by 6 bases, with 11 bases between. From germline, CDR1 is MNHEY and CDR2 SVGEGT. The CDR3 length is 12 residues. The CDR3 loop reads CASRRGWSEAFF. The CDR3, as DNA: TGTGCCAGCAGGAGAGGGTGGTCTGAAGCTTTCTTT.

In the case of this clonotype: One junction end disagrees with the germline gene, perhaps due to a read error. This chain connects TRBV2 to TRBJ2-3; D uncertain. The CDR3 is made up of 13 amino acids. Germline V CDR1 and CDR2: SNHLY, FYNNEI. CDR3 region: CASKIQNTDAQYF. The CDR3 DNA follows: TGTGCCAGCAAGATACAAAACACAGATGCGCAGTATTTT.

This chain connects TRBV5-1 to TRBJ1-1; TRBD1 agrees at 7 bases. The J segment lost 3 bases and the V segment lost 4 bases, leaving 9 bases of the junction unmatched. The CDR3 is made up of 15 amino acids. CDR1 and CDR2 from the germline V gene are SGHRS and YFSETQ. CDR3 bases: TGCGCCAGCAGCCAGCGGGGACAGTTGTACACTGAAGCTTTCTTT. Its protein is CASSQRGQLYTEAFF.

This clonotype was seen ten or more times. The chain has TRBV10-3 and TRBJ2-7; 8 bases fit TRBD1. This CDR3 comprises 14 residues. J lost 2 bases, V lost 10 bases, and 10 bases had no gene match. From germline, CDR1 is ENHRY and CDR2 SYGVKD. The CDR3 DNA reads TGTGCCACGGACCCGGGACAGGTACCCTACGAGCAGTACTTC. This codes for CATDPGQVPYEQYF.

This clonotype was seen repeatedly, ten times or more. The V gene is TRBV10-3, the J gene TRBJ2-1, with D tentatively TRBD2 (7 bases). Germline CDR1 ENHRY, CDR2 SYGVKD. This CDR3 has 15 amino acids. Trimming left V 2 bases short and J 6 bases short, with 14 bases between. DNA of the CDR3: TGTGCCATCAGTGAGGGGCAGGGGAGGGTCAATGAGCAGTTCTTC. Its translation is CAISEGQGRVNEQFF.

In its sample, this clonotype was seen a few times. The chain recombines TRBV5-6 with TRBJ1-5, with TRBD1 identical over 9 bases. CDR3 length: 15 amino acids. CDR1 is SGHDT and CDR2 is YYEEEE in the germline V gene. V lost 3 bases to trimming and J lost 3 bases; unmatched junction nucleotides: 4. CDR3 residues: CASSWGQGYNQPQHF. CDR3 nucleotide sequence: TGTGCCAGCAGCTGGGGACAGGGCTACAATCAGCCCCAGCATTTT.

The sample holds a few counts of this clonotype. The chain recombines TRBV5-1 with TRBJ2-3; D not resolved. The CDR3 is 13 residues long. Germline V gene lookup returns CDR1 SGHRS and CDR2 YFSETQ. Trimming took 4 bases from V and 0 from J, leaving 6 bases between them. The CDR3 here is CASSRVSTDTQYF. CDR3 nucleotides: TGCGCCAGCAGCCGAGTGAGCACAGATACGCAGTATTTT. Full variable domain (outside the CDR3, taken from reference TRBV5-1 and TRBJ2-3): KAGVTQTPRYLIKTRGQQVTLSCSPISGHRSVSWYQQTPGQGLQFLFEYFSETQRNKGNFPGRFSGRQFSNSRSEMNVSTLELGDSALYLCASSRVSTDTQYFGPGTRLTVL.

J is TRBJ2-1 and V is TRBV7-2; the D gene could be TRBD1 or TRBD2 (5 bases each). The assigned J gene may be wrong: the sequence end matches TRBJ2-7 better. The germline V gene has CDR1 SGHTA and CDR2 FQGNSA. The CDR3 runs to 15 residues. The CDR3, as DNA: TGTGCCAGCAGCTACGACAGAGGGCCCTACAATGAGCAGTACTTC. It encodes CASSYDRGPYNEQYF.

The V gene is TRBV29-1, the J gene TRBJ2-1; TRBD2 aligns across 15 bases. The CDR3 loop spans 22 amino acids. The germline V gene encodes CDR1 SQVTM and CDR2 ANQGSEA. Unmatched junction bases numbered 24, after V lost 8 bases and J lost 1 base. The CDR3 reads CSFTGTQPRPGLAGGSYNEQFF. As DNA, the CDR3 is TGCAGCTTCACAGGGACACAACCCCGACCGGGACTAGCGGGAGGTTCCTACAATGAGCAGTTCTTC.

The rearrangement links TRBV2 to TRBJ2-3; D is ambiguous. Germline values: CDR1 SNHLY, CDR2 FYNNEI. The CDR3 has 13 residues. V was clipped by 0 bases and J by 9 bases, with 10 bases between them. CDR3 DNA sequence: TGTGCCAGCAGTGAAGCGCTTCGAACCACGCAGTATTTT. This encodes CASSEALRTTQYF.

V is TRBV20-1 and J is TRBJ2-3; a possible D gene is TRBD1 (6 bases). The V gene lost 1 base and the J gene lost 3 bases, with 17 bases spanning the gap. CDR1 and CDR2 (germline): DFQATT, SNEGSKA (reference sequence). The CDR3 is 16 residues long. DNA for the CDR3: TGCAGTGCTAGAGTTAACAGGGTTATTGCGACAGATACGCAGTATTTT. It yields the protein CSARVNRVIATDTQYF.

V is TRBV28 and J is TRBJ2-1; 12 bases are shared with TRBD2. The CDR3 has 15 amino acids. CDR1 and CDR2 from the germline V gene are MDHEN and SYDVKM. With 4 bases clipped from V and 8 bases from J, the junction kept 6 bases outside the gene matches. CDR3: CASSSGLAGNHEQFF. The CDR3 coding sequence is TGTGCCAGCAGTTCCGGACTAGCGGGAAATCATGAGCAGTTCTTC.

This chain joins TRBV29-1 and TRBJ2-3; 7 bases align to TRBD1. The CDR3 covers 15 residues. The V and J ends lost 3 bases and 5 bases, in that order; junction bases with no gene match: 11. CDR1 is SQVTM and CDR2 is ANQGSEA in the germline V gene. DNA of the CDR3: TGCAGCGTTGATGGGATAGGGGCAGGGGGAGATACGCAGTATTTT. The encoded protein is CSVDGIGAGGDTQYF.

This chain joins TRBV2 and TRBJ2-3; 13 bases map to TRBD2. The V gene's germline CDR1 is SNHLY and CDR2 FYNNEI. This CDR3 contains 18 residues. V lost 2 bases and J lost 0; bases outside the gene matches: 5. In DNA form, the CDR3 reads TGTGCCAGCAGTGAACCTGGGACTAGCGGGGCTAGCACAGATACGCAGTATTTT. Residues: CASSEPGTSGASTDTQYF.

This clonotype was observed a handful of times. The genes are TRBV3-1 and TRBJ2-5; 10 nucleotides line up with TRBD2. The V gene's germline CDR1 is LGHDT and CDR2 YNNKEL (reference sequence). This CDR3 comprises 16 residues. Trimming cost V 1 base and J 1 base; bases outside gene matches: 3. The CDR3 spells CASSQGLAGVQETQYF. The CDR3 DNA is TGTGCCAGCAGCCAAGGTCTAGCGGGAGTCCAAGAGACCCAGTACTTC.

The gene calls are TRBV10-3 and TRBJ1-1; TRBD1 matches at 11 bases. Losses at the gene ends were 6 bases for V and 4 bases for J; bases not matched to a gene: 4. The V gene's germline CDR1 is ENHRY and CDR2 SYGVKD. CDR3 length: 14 amino acids. The CDR3 sequence: CAIRPGQGGTEAFF. DNA of the CDR3: TGTGCCATCAGACCGGGACAGGGGGGCACTGAAGCTTTCTTT.

The rearrangement links TRBV20-1 to TRBJ2-1, with a weak D call TRBD1 (6 bases). V lost 1 base and J lost 9, with 13 bases in between. Germline loops: CDR1 DFQATT, CDR2 SNEGSKA (reference sequence). CDR3 size: 13 residues. This chain's CDR3 is CSARVPGHPEQFF. In DNA form, the CDR3 reads TGCAGTGCTAGAGTCCCGGGACACCCTGAGCAGTTCTTC.